Listed below are T cell receptor beta chains from one sample, sequenced in a study of somatic mutations in cytotoxic T cells in rheumatoid arthritis. Sequenced by immunoSEQ multiplex PCR; TCRdb stores in-frame clones only, minus some. The table shows 10,000 to 15,000 clones, with approximately 73% occurring only once. The specimen sequenced was CD8+ T cells sorted from blood. The receptors were gathered from a woman in her 40s in good health. Both conserved end residues are part of each CDR3. The D gene is left open where the match is weak. Size tells how often a clone was seen (once, few, many) or the class of an expanded clone, and some rows leave it out.

clone size,J gene,D gene,V gene,CDR3 length,CDR3 protein,CDR3 DNA
medium-sized,TRBJ1-5,TRBD1,TRBV10-3,14,CAIGTGDSNQPQHF,TGTGCCATAGGGACAGGAGATAGCAATCAGCCCCAGCATTTT
.,TRBJ2-3,.,TRBV7-9,13,CASSLAHPDTQYF,TGTGCCAGCAGCTTAGCGCATCCAGATACGCAGTATTTT
.,TRBJ1-2,.,TRBV28,13,CASSLDGNYGYTF,TGTGCCAGCAGTTTAGACGGCAACTATGGCTACACCTTC
.,TRBJ1-3,.,TRBV15,15,CATSRESILRNTIYF,TGTGCCACCAGCAGAGAGTCGATCCTCCGAAACACCATATATTTT
.,TRBJ2-1,.,TRBV5-1,17,CASSDQSSGALYNEQFF,TGCGCCAGCAGCGACCAGAGTAGCGGAGCACTCTACAATGAGCAGTTCTTC
.,TRBJ1-5,.,TRBV28,16,CASSSAELYSNQPQHF,TGTGCCAGCAGTTCGGCAGAGCTCTATAGCAATCAGCCCCAGCATTTT
.,TRBJ2-7,TRBD1,TRBV13,15,CASSLGGQSSYEQYF,TGTGCCAGCAGCTTAGGGGGACAGAGCTCCTACGAGCAGTACTTC
.,TRBJ2-7,.,TRBV7-9,12,CASSSSLVEQYF,TGTGCCAGCAGCTCCAGCTTGGTCGAGCAGTACTTC
.,TRBJ1-4,.,TRBV5-4,15,CASSLGAGVDEKLFF,TGTGCCAGCAGCTTGGGGGCGGGGGTCGATGAAAAACTGTTTTTT
.,TRBJ1-2,.,TRBV29-1,11,CSVLVEAGYTF,TGCAGCGTTTTGGTGGAGGCTGGCTACACCTTC
.,TRBJ2-4,.,TRBV28,16,CASSSARRAEKNIQYF,TGTGCCAGCAGTTCCGCGCGGCGTGCGGAGAAAAACATTCAGTACTTC
.,TRBJ2-7,TRBD2,TRBV28,15,CASSFLAGENDEQYF,TGTGCCAGCAGTTTCTTAGCGGGAGAGAACGACGAGCAGTACTTC
.,TRBJ1-1,.,TRBV4-1,14,CASSPRAQSTEAFF,TGCGCCAGCAGCCCGCGGGCCCAGAGCACTGAAGCTTTCTTT
.,TRBJ1-2,.,TRBV19,17,CASSIDWVEGGNYGYTF,TGTGCCAGTAGTATAGATTGGGTAGAAGGAGGAAACTATGGCTACACCTTC
.,TRBJ1-2,.,TRBV25-1,14,CASSEWGEDYGYTF,TGTGCCAGCAGTGAATGGGGGGAAGACTATGGCTACACCTTC
.,TRBJ1-2,TRBD1,TRBV6-5,13,CASRIRTGYGYTF,TGTGCCAGCAGAATACGGACAGGCTATGGCTACACCTTC
.,TRBJ2-5,.,TRBV18,12,CASSPSRETQYF,TGTGCCAGCTCACCATCGAGGGAGACCCAGTACTTC
.,TRBJ1-2,TRBD1,TRBV6-5,15,CASTPFTGGNYGYTF,TGTGCCAGCACCCCCTTTACAGGGGGCAACTATGGCTACACCTTC
.,TRBJ1-2,.,TRBV10-2,14,CASSEQGLRNGYTF,TGCGCCAGCAGTGAGCAGGGTTTACGGAATGGCTACACCTTC
.,TRBJ1-3,TRBD1,TRBV2,16,CASSEVGGLSGNTIYF,TGTGCCAGCAGTGAAGTAGGGGGCCTGTCTGGAAACACCATATATTTT
.,TRBJ1-3,.,TRBV9,15,CASSVGQSSGNTIYF,TGTGCCAGCAGCGTAGGGCAGTCCTCTGGAAACACCATATATTTT
.,TRBJ2-5,.,TRBV5-5,14,CASNPVTYQETQYF,TGTGCCAGCAACCCGGTGACTTACCAAGAGACCCAGTACTTC
.,TRBJ1-3,.,TRBV9,15,CASSAPGTGGNTIYF,TGTGCCAGCAGCGCACCCGGGACGGGCGGAAACACCATATATTTT